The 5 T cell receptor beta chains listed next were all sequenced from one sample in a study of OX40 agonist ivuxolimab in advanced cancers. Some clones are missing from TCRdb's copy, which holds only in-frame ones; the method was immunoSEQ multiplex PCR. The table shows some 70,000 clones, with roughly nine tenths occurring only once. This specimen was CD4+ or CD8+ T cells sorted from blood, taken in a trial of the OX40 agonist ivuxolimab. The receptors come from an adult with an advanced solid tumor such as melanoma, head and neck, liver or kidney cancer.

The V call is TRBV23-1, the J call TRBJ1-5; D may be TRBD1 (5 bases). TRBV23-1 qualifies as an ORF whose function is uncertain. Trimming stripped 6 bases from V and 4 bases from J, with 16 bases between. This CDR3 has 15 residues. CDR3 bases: TGCGCCAGCAGCGGGACCGTGTTAAGGAATCAGCCCCAGCATTTT. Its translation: CASSGTVLRNQPQHF.

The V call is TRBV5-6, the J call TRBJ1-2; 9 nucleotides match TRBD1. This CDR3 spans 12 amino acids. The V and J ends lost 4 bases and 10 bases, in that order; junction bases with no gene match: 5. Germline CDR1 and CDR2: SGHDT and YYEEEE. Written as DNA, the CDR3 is TGTGCCAGCAGCCGGGACAGGGATCCCTACACCTTC. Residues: CASSRDRDPYTF.

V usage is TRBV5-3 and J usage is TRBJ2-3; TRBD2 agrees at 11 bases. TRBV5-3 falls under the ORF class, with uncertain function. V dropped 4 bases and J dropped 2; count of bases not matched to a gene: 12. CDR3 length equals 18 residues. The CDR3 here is CARSPLGLAVLNTDTQYF. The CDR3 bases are TGTGCCAGAAGCCCACTGGGACTAGCGGTTTTGAACACAGATACGCAGTATTTT.

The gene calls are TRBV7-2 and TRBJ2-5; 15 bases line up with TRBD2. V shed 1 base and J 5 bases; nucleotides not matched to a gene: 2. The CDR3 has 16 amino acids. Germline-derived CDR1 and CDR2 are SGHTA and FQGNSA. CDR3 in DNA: TGTGCCAGCAGCTTAGATGGACTAGCGGGGGGGGAGACCCAGTACTTC. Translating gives CASSLDGLAGGETQYF. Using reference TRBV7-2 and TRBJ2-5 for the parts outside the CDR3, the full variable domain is GAGVSQSPSNKVTEKGKDVELRCDPISGHTALYWYRQSLGQGLEFLIYFQGNSAPDKSGLPSDRFSAERTGGSVSTLTIQRTQQEDSAVYLCASSLDGLAGGETQYFGPGTRLLVL.

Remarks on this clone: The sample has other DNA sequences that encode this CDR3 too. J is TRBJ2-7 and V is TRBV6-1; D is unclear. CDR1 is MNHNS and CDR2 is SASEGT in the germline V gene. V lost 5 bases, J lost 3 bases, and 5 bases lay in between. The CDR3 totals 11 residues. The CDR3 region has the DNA TGTGCCAGCAGTACCGTCTACGAGCAGTACTTC. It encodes CASSTVYEQYF.